Listed here is a single TCR beta chain. Its target is not known. These data originate in a study of blood T cells in healthy people across ages. Study-wide results and limits: Naive CD4+ cells and diversity were both higher in long-lived donors than in aged donors. Estimated diversity, derived from one million T cells, was regarded as an underestimate. TCR beta diversity tracked closely with naive T cell percentage.

At least 7 million PBMCs were isolated per sample. PCR was performed a second time for roughly 7 to 11 cycles using a sample-barcoded 5' primer and a J-beta primer mix. TCRdb re-derived calls from the 5' RACE reads in MiXCR, one entry per CDR3 protein. This table has some 1 million distinct CDR3 sequences, 45% appearing once. The CDR3 runs to 16 residues. After removal of 5 bases from V and 7 bases from J, the junction contained 11 bases not matched to a gene. Per germline, CDR1 ENHRY and CDR2 SYGVKD. Sample: blood. The origin of this receptor is a woman in her sixties or seventies in good health. This chain links TRBV10-3 with TRBJ1-2, with 12 bases lining up with TRBD1. The CDR3 region has the DNA TGTGCCATCAGTTGGGACCGGGACAGGGGGCGCGGTGGCTACACCTTC. It codes for CAISWDRDRGRGGYTF.